These 4 T cell receptor beta chains came from one sample sequenced in a study of CDR3 diversity in severe acne. TCRdb reprocessed the PCR reads with MiXCR, giving one entry per CDR3 protein. In the table there are about 84,000 distinct CDR3 sequences, around 49% of which are singletons. The sample comprised blood. These receptor sequences come from a male donor in good health, without acne.

The chain is built from TRBV5-1 and TRBJ2-5; TRBD2 matches 13 bases. The DNA end is a closer match to TRBJ2-1, so the J assignment may be wrong. This CDR3 spans 16 amino acids. Germline loops: CDR1 SGHRS, CDR2 YFSETQ. The CDR3 DNA follows: TGCGCCAGCAGCACCTATACTAGCGGGAGGGCCAATGAGCAGTTCTTC. Translating it yields CASSTYTSGRANEQFF.

V usage is TRBV20-1 and J usage is TRBJ2-1; TRBD2 is a possible D gene (7 bases). Germline values: CDR1 DFQATT, CDR2 SNEGSKA (reference sequence). The V end lost 0 bases, the J end lost 4 bases, and 10 bases lay between the germline ends. The CDR3 sequence is 14 residues long. The chain's CDR3 is CSAREGGGYNEQFF. The CDR3 DNA sequence: TGCAGTGCTAGAGAAGGGGGGGGTTACAATGAGCAGTTCTTC.

This chain links TRBV19 with TRBJ1-1; tentatively, D is TRBD1 (5 bases). CDR3 length equals 16 residues. The germline V gene has CDR1 LNHDA and CDR2 SQIVND (reference sequence). Between the trimmed V and J ends, which lost 5 bases and 4 bases, there was a span of 20 bases. The CDR3 reads CASSPEGRAGSTEAFF. The CDR3 bases are TGTGCCAGTAGTCCAGAGGGCAGGGCGGGGAGCACTGAAGCTTTCTTT.

The rearrangement joins TRBV7-9 to TRBJ1-4; D is perhaps TRBD1 (6 bases). The ends were cut back, 5 bases at V and 7 bases at J, with 17 bases in the middle. CDR3 size: 15 residues. The germline V gene has CDR1 SEHNR and CDR2 FQNEAQ (reference sequence). The chain's CDR3 is CASSPRGLGSEKLFF. The DNA for the CDR3 is TGTGCCAGCAGCCCCAGGGGACTAGGGAGTGAAAAACTGTTTTTT.